This T cell receptor beta chain appears in the sequencing data of a study of early stage breast cancer tumors. Whole-study context: Among some 12 ER+/PR+/HER2- tumors, eight were ductal, four lobular.

The germline V and J ends were trimmed by 5 bases and 3 bases, with 30 bases remaining between them. Germline V gene sequence: CDR1 SGHKS, CDR2 YYEKEE (reference sequence). This CDR3 comprises 19 residues. The method was immunoSEQ multiplex PCR; TCRdb's version includes in-frame clones alone and lacks a portion of them. The sample contains more than 12,000 clones, about 88% of which appear only once. The V call is TRBV5-5, the J call TRBJ2-7; the D gene is possibly TRBD2 (6 bases). This clonotype was sampled from a person aged 25 to 45 with breast cancer. Sequenced material: normal breast tissue next to the tumor. CDR3 DNA sequence: TGTGCCAGCAGTTACCGACAGTCCCCGGAGGGCCTCATCCGCTACGAGCAGTACTTC. Its translation is CASSYRQSPEGLIRYEQYF.